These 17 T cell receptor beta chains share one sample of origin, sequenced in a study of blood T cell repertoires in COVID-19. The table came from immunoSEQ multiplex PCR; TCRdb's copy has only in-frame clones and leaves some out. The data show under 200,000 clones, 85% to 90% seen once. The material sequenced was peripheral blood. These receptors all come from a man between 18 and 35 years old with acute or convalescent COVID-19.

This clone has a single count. Written as DNA, the CDR3 is TGTGCCAGCAGTCGGGACAGGGGGCGCTTGGATACGCAGTATTTT. It encodes CASSRDRGRLDTQYF. V usage is TRBV5-4 and J usage is TRBJ2-3; 12 bases are a match to TRBD1. The CDR3 is made up of 15 amino acids. Germline V gene lookup returns CDR1 SGHNT and CDR2 YYREEE (reference sequence). The V segment lost 5 bases and the J segment 6 bases; nucleotides outside the gene matches: 7.

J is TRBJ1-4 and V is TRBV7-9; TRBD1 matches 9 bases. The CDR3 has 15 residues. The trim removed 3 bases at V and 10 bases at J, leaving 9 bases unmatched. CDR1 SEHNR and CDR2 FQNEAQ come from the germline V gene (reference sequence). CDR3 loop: CASSLTGGKSGKLFF. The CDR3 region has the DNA TGTGCCAGCAGCTTGACAGGGGGGAAATCCGGAAAACTGTTTTTT.

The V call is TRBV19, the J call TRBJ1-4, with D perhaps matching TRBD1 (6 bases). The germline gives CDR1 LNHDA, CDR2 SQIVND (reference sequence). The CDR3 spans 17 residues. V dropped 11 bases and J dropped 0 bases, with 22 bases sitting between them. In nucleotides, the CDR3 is TGTGCCTCCTTCGACAGGTGGGACACTGCAACTAATGAAAAACTGTTTTTT. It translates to CASFDRWDTATNEKLFF.

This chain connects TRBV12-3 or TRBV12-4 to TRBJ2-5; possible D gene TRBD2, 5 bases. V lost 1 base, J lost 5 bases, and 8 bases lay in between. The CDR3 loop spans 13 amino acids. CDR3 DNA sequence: TGTGCCAGCAGTTTAGGTGGCGGGGAGACCCAGTACTTC. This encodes CASSLGGGETQYF.

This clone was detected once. CDR3 DNA: TGTGCCAGCTCGCAATCCGGGGGGAACACTGAAGCTTTCTTT. Translated, it gives CASSQSGGNTEAFF. This chain connects TRBV18 to TRBJ1-1; TRBD1 is a possible D gene (5 bases). This CDR3 comprises 14 residues. Trimming removed 6 bases from V and 1 base from J, with 12 bases in between. Germline V gene data show CDR1 as KGHSH and CDR2 as LQKENI.

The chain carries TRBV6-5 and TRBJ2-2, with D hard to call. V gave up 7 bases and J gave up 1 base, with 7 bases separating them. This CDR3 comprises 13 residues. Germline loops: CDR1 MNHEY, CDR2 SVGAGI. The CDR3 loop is CASTSLNTGELFF. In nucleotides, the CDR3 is TGTGCCAGCACGAGCCTGAACACCGGGGAGCTGTTTTTT.

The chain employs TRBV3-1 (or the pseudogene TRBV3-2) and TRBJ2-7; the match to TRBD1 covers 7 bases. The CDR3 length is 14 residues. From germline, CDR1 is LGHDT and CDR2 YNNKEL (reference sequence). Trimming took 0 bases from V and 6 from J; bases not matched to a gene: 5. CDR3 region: CASSQEGQGVEQYF. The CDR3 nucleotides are TGTGCCAGCAGCCAAGAAGGTCAGGGGGTCGAGCAGTACTTC.

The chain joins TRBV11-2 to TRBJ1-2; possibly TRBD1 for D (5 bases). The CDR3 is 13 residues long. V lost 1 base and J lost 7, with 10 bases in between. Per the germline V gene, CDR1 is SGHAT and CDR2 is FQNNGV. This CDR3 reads CASSLGGFGGYTF. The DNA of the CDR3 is TGTGCCAGCAGCTTAGGGGGCTTCGGTGGCTACACCTTC.

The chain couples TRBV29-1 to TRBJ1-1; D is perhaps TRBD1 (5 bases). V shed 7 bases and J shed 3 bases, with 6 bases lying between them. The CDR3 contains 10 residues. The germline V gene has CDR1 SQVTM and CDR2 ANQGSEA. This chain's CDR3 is CSARDTEAFF. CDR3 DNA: TGCAGCGCCAGGGACACTGAAGCTTTCTTT. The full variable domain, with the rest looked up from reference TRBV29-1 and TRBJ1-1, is SAVISQKPSRDICQRGTSLTIQCQVDSQVTMMFWYRQQPGQSLTLIATANQGSEATYESGFVIDKFPISRPNLTFSTLTVSNMSPEDSSIYLCSARDTEAFFGQGTRLTVV.

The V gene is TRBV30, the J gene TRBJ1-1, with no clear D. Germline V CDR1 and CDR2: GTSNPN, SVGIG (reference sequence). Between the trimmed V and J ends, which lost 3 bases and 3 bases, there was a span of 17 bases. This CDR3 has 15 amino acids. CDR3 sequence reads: CAWRGKGRRDTEAFF. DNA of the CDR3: TGTGCCTGGAGAGGAAAAGGACGGAGGGACACTGAAGCTTTCTTT.

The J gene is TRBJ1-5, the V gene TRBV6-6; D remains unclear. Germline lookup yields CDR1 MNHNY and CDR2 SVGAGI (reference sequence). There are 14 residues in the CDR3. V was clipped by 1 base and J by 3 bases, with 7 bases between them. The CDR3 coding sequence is TGTGCCAGCAGTTACTTCGGGGACAATCAGCCCCAGCATTTT. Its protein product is CASSYFGDNQPQHF.

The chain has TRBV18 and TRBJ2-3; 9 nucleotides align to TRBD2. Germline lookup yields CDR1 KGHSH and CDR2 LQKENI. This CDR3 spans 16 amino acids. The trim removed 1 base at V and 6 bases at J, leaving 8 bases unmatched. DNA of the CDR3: TGTGCCAGCTCACCACAGACTAGCGGCCGGGCGGATACGCAGTATTTT. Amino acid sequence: CASSPQTSGRADTQYF. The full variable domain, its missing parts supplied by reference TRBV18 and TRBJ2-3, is NAGVMQNPRHLVRRRGQEARLRCSPMKGHSHVYWYRQLPEEGLKFMVYLQKENIIDESGMPKERFSAEFPKEGPSILRIQQVVRGDSAAYFCASSPQTSGRADTQYFGPGTRLTVL.

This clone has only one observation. CDR3 loop: CAWSVRALTNEKLFF. Here the CDR3 DNA reads TGTGCCTGGAGTGTACGTGCACTAACTAATGAAAAACTGTTTTTT. The chain employs TRBV30 and TRBJ1-4; no reliable D call. Germline V lookup: CDR1 GTSNPN, CDR2 SVGIG (reference sequence). V lost 0 bases, J lost 1 base, and 9 bases lay in between. The CDR3 contains 15 residues.

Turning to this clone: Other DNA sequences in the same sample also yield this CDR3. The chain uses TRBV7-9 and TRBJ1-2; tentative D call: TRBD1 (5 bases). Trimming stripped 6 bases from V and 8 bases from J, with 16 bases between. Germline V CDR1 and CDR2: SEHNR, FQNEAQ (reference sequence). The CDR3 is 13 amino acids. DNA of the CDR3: TGTGCCAGCAGTCCAGACAGACTGTACGGCTACACCTTC. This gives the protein CASSPDRLYGYTF.

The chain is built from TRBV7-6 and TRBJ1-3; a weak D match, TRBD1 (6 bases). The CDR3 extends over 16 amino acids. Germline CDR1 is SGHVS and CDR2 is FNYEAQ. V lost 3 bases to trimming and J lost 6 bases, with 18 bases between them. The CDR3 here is CASSFREAGEQNTIYF. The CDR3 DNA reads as TGTGCCAGCAGCTTCCGGGAGGCAGGGGAGCAAAACACCATATATTTT.

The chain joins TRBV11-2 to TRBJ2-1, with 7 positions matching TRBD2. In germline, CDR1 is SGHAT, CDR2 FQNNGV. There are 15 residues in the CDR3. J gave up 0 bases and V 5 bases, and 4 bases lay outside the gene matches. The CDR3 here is CASSLERGSYNEQFF. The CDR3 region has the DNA TGTGCCAGCAGCCTTGAGCGGGGCTCCTACAATGAGCAGTTCTTC.

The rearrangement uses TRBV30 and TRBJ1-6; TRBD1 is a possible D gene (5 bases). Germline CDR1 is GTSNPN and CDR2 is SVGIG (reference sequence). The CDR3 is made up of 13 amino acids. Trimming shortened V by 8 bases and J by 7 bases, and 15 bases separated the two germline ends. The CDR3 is CATLRAMNSPLHF. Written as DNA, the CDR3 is TGTGCCACACTCAGGGCGATGAATTCACCCCTCCACTTT.